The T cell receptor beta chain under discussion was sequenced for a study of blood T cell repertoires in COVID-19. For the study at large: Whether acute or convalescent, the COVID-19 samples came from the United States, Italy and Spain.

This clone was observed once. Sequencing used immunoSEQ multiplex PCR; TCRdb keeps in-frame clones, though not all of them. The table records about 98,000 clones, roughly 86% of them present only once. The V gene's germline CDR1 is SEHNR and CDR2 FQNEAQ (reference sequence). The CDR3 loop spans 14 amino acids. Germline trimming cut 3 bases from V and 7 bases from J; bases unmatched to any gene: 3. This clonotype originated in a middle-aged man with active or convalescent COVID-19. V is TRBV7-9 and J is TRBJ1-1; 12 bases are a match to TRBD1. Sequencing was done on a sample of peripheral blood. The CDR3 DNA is TGTGCCAGCAGCTTGGGACAGGGGGCGGTTGAAGCTTTCTTT. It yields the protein CASSLGQGAVEAFF.